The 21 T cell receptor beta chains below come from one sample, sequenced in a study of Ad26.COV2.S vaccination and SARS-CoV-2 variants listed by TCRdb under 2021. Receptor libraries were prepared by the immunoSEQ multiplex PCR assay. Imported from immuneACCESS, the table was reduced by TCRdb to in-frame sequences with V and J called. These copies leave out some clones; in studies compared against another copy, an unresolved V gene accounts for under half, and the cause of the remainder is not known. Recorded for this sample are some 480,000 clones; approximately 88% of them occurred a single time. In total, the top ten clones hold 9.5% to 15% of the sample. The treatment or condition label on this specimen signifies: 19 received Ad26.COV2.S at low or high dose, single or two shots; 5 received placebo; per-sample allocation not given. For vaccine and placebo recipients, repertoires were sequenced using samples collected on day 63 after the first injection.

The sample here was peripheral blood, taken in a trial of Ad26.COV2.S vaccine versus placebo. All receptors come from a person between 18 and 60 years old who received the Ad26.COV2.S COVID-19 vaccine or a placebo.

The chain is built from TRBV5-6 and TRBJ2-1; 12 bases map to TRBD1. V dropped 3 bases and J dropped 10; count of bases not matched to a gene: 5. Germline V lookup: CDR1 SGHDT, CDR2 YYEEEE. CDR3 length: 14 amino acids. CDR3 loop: CASSSGQGAGEQFF. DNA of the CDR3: TGTGCCAGCAGCTCGGGACAGGGGGCGGGGGAGCAGTTCTTC.

The DNA for the CDR3 is TGTGCCAGCAGTTACTCGATAGGTTCGTTGGACTACACTCCCACAGATACGCAGTATTTT. Residues: CASSYSIGSLDYTPTDTQYF. V is TRBV6-2 or TRBV6-3 and J is TRBJ2-3; D is possibly TRBD2 (6 bases). This CDR3 has 20 amino acids. Germline V gene sequence: CDR1 MNHEY, CDR2 SVGEGT. Trimming left V 0 bases short and J 2 bases short, with 24 bases between.

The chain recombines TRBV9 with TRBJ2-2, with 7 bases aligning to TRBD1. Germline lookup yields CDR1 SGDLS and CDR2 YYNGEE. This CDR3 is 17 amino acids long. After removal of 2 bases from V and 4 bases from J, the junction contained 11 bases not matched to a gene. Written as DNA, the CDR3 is TGTGCCAGCAGCGTCTTCGCCGACAGGGCTTTCACCGGGGAGCTGTTTTTT. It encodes CASSVFADRAFTGELFF.

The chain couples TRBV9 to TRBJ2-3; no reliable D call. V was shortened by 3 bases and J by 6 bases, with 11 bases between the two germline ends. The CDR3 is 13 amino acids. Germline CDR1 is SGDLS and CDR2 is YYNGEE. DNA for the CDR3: TGTGCCAGCAGCGAGGGCATTTTCGATACGCAGTATTTT. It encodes CASSEGIFDTQYF.

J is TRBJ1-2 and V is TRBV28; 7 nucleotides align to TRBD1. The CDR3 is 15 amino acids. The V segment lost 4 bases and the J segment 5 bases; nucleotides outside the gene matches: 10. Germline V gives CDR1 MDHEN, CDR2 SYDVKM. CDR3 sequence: CASSSMVQGGYGYTF. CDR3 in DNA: TGTGCCAGCAGTTCGATGGTGCAGGGGGGGTATGGCTACACCTTC.

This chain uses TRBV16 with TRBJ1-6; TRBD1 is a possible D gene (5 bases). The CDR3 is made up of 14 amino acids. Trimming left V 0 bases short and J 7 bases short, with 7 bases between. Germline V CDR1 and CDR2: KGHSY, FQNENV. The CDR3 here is CASSQSGENSPLHF. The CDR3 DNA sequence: TGTGCCAGCAGCCAATCGGGGGAGAATTCACCCCTCCACTTT.

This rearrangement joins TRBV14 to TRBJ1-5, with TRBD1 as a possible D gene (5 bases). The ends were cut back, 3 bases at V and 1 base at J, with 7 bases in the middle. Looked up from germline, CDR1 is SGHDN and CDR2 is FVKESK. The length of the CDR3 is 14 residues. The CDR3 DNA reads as TGTGCCAGCAGCCACCGGGGGAGCAATCAGCCCCAGCATTTT. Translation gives CASSHRGSNQPQHF.

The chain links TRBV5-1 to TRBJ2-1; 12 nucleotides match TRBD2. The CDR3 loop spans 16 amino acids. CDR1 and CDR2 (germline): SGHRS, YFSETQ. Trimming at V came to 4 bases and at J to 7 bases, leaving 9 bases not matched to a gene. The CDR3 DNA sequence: TGCGCCAGCAGCCCCAGGACTAGCGGGGTCGTTAATGAGCAGTTCTTC. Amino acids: CASSPRTSGVVNEQFF. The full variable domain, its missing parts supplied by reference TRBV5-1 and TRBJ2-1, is KAGVTQTPRYLIKTRGQQVTLSCSPISGHRSVSWYQQTPGQGLQFLFEYFSETQRNKGNFPGRFSGRQFSNSRSEMNVSTLELGDSALYLCASSPRTSGVVNEQFFGPGTRLTVL.

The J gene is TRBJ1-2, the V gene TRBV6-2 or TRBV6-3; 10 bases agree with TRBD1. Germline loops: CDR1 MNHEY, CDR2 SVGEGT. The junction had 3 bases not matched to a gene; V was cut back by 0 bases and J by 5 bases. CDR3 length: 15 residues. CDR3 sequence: CASSYSDRGVYGYTF. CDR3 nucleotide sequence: TGTGCCAGCAGTTACTCGGACAGGGGGGTGTATGGCTACACCTTC.

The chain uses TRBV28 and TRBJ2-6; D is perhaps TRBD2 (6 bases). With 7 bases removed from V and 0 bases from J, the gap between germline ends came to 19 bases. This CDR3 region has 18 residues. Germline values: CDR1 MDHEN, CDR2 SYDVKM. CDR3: CASTSRRGTRSGANVLTF. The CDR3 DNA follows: TGTGCCAGCACCTCGAGGCGGGGCACCCGCTCTGGGGCCAACGTCCTGACTTTC.

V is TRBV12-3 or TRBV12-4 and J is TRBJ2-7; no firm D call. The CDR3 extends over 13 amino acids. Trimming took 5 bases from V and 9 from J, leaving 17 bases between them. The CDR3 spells CASSPPAPRVQYF. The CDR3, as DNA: TGTGCCAGCAGTCCCCCGGCCCCCCGGGTGCAGTACTTC.

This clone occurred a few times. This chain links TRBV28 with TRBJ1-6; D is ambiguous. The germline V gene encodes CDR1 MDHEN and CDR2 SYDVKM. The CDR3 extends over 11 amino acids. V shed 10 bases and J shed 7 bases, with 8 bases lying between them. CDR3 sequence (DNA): TGTGCCACGCGGGCAAATTCACCCCTCCACTTT. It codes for CATRANSPLHF. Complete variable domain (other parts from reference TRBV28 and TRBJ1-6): DVKVTQSSRYLVKRTGEKVFLECVQDMDHENMFWYRQDPGLGLRLIYFSYDVKMKEKGDIPEGYSVSREKKERFSLILESASTNQTSMYLCATRANSPLHFGNGTRLTVT.

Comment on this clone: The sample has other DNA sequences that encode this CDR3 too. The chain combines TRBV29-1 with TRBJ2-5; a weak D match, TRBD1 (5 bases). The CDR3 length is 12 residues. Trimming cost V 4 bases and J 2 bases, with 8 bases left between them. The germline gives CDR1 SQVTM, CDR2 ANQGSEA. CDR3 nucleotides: TGCAGCGTTGGGCAGGGACAAGAGACCCAGTACTTC. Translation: CSVGQGQETQYF. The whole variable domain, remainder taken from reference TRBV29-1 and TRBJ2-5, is SAVISQKPSRDICQRGTSLTIQCQVDSQVTMMFWYRQQPGQSLTLIATANQGSEATYESGFVIDKFPISRPNLTFSTLTVSNMSPEDSSIYLCSVGQGQETQYFGPGTRLLVL.

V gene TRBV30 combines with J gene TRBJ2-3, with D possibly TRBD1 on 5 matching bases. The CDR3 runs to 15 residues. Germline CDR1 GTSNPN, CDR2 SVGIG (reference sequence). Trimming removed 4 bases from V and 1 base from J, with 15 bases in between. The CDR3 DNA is TGTGCCTGGACCCCCCAGGGCTTGGGCACAGATACGCAGTATTTT. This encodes CAWTPQGLGTDTQYF. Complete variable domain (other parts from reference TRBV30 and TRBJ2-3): SQTIHQWPATLVQPVGSPLSLECTVEGTSNPNLYWYRQAAGRGLQLLFYSVGIGQISSEVPQNLSASRPQDRQFILSSKKLLLSDSGFYLCAWTPQGLGTDTQYFGPGTRLTVL.

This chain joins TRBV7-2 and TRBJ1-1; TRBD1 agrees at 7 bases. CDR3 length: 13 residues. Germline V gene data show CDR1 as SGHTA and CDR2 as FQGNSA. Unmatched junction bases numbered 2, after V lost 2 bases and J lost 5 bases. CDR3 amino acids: CASSLSGGTEAFF. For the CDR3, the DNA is TGTGCCAGCAGCTTATCAGGGGGAACTGAAGCTTTCTTT.

CDR3 in amino acids: CASSFRQGAREQYF. The CDR3 nucleotides are TGTGCCAGTAGTTTCCGACAGGGGGCGCGGGAGCAGTACTTC. The J gene is TRBJ2-7, the V gene TRBV19, with 10 bases lining up with TRBD1. Germline loops: CDR1 LNHDA, CDR2 SQIVND (reference sequence). The ends lost 5 bases at V and 7 bases at J; junction bases unmatched: 8. The CDR3 is 14 residues long.

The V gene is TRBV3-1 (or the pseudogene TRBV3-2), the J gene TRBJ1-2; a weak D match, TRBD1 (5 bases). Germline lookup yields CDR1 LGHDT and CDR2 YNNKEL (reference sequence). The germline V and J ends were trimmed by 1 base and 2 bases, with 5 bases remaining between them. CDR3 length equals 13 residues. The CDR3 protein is CASSQGQNYGYTF. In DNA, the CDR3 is TGTGCCAGCAGCCAAGGACAGAACTATGGCTACACCTTC.

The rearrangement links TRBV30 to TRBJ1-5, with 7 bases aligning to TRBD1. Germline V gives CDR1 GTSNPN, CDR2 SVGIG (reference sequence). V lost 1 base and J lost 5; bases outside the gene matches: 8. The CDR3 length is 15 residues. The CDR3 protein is CAWSGTNRGDQPQHF. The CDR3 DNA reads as TGTGCCTGGAGTGGGACTAACAGGGGTGATCAGCCCCAGCATTTT.

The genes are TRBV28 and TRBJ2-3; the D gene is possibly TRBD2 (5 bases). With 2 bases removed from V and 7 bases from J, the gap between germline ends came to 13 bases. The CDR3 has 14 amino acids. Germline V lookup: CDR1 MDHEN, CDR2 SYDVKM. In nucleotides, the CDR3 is TGTGCCAGCAGTTTAAAGAGCGGCTTGAATACGCAGTATTTT. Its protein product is CASSLKSGLNTQYF.

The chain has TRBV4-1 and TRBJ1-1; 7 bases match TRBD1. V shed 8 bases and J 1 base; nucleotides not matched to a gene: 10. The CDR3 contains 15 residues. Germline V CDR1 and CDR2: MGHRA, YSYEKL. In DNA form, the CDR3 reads TGCGCCAGCTCCGGGGAGGGGGCGGCGAACACTGAAGCTTTCTTT. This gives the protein CASSGEGAANTEAFF.

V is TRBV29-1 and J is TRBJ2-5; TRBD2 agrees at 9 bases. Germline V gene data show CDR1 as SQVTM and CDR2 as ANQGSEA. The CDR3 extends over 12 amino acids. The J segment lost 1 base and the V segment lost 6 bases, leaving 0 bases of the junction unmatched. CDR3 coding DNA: TGCAGCGTGACTAGCGGCCAAGAGACCCAGTACTTC. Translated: CSVTSGQETQYF.